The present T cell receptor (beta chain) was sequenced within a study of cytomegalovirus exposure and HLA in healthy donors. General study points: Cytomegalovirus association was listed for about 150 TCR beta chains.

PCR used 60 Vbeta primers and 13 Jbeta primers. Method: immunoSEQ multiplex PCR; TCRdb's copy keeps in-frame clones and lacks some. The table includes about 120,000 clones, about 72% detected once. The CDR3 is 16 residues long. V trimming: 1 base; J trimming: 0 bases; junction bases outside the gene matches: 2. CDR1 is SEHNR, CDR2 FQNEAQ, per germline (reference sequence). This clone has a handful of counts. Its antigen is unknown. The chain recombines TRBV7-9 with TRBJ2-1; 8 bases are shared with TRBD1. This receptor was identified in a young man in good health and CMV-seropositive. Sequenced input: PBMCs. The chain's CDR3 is CASSLGTGFSYNEQFF. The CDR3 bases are TGTGCCAGCAGCTTAGGGACAGGGTTCTCCTACAATGAGCAGTTCTTC. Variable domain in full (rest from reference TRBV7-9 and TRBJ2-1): DTGVSQNPRHKITKRGQNVTFRCDPISEHNRLYWYRQTLGQGPEFLTYFQNEAQLEKSRLLSDRFSAERPKGSFSTLEIQRTEQGDSAMYLCASSLGTGFSYNEQFFGPGTRLTVL.